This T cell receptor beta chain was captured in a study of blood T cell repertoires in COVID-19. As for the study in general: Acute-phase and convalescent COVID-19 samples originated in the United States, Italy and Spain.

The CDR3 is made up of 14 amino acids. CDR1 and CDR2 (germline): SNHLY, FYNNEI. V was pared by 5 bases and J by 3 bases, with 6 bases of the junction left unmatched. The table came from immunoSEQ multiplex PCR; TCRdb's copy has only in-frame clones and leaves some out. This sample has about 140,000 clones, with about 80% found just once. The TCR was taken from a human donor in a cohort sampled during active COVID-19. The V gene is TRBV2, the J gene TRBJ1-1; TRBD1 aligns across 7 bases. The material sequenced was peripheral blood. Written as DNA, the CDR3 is TGTGCCAGCAGTCAAACAGGGGTGGACACTGAAGCTTTCTTT. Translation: CASSQTGVDTEAFF.